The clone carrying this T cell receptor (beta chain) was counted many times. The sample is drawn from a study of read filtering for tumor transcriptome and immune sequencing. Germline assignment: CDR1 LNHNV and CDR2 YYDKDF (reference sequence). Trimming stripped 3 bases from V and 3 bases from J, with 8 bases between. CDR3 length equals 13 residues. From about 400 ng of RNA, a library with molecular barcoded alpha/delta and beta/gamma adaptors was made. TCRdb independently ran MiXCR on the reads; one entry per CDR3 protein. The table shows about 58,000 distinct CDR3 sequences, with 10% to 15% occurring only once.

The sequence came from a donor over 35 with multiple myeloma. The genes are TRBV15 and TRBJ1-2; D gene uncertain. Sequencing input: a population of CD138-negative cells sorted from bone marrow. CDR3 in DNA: TGTGCCACCAGCAGGGAGGTTGACTATGGCTACACCTTC. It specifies CATSREVDYGYTF.